This T cell receptor (beta chain) is drawn from a study of cytomegalovirus exposure and HLA in healthy donors. The donors were in the approximately 120-subject validation cohort; that cohort was separate from the roughly 700-subject first cohort. TCRdb's copy holds only in-frame clones and misses some; the assay was immunoSEQ multiplex PCR. This sample yields around 200,000 clones, of which 80% to 90% are seen a single time; roughly 1.2% belongs to the top ten. Trimming removed 4 bases from V and 7 bases from J, with 11 bases in between. CDR3 length: 12 amino acids. Germline CDR1 is SGHNT and CDR2 is YYREEE (reference sequence).

This clonotype was sampled from a woman aged 25 to 45 in good health and CMV-seronegative. This chain joins TRBV5-4 and TRBJ1-2, with D perhaps matching TRBD1 (6 bases). The sample taken for sequencing was PBMCs. CDR3: CASSEGGAGYTF. CDR3 in DNA: TGTGCCAGCAGCGAAGGGGGTGCTGGCTACACCTTC.